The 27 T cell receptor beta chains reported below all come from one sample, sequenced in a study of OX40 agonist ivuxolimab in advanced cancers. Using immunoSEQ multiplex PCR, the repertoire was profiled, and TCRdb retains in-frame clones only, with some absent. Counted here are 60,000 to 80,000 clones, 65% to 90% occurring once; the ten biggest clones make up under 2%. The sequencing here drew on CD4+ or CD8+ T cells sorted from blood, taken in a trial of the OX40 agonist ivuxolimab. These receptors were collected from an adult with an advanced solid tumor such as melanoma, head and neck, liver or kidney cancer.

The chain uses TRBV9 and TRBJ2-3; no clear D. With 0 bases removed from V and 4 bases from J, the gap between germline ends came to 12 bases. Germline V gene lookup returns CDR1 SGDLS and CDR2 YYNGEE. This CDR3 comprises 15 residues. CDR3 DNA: TGTGCCAGCAGCGTAGGATCACTTCCGGCAGATACGCAGTATTTT. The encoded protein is CASSVGSLPADTQYF.

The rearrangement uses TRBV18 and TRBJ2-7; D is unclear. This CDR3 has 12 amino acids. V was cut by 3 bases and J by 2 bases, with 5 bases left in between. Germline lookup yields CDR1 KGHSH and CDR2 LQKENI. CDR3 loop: CASSPSAYEQYF. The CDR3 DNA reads TGTGCCAGCTCACCTTCGGCCTACGAGCAGTACTTC.

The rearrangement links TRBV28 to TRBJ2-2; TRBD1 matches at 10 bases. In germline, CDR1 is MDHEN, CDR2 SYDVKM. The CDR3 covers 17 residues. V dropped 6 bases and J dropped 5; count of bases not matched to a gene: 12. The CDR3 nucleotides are TGTGCCAGCAGCCCGGGTGGGGGACAGGGGTTGACCGGGGAGCTGTTTTTT. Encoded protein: CASSPGGGQGLTGELFF.

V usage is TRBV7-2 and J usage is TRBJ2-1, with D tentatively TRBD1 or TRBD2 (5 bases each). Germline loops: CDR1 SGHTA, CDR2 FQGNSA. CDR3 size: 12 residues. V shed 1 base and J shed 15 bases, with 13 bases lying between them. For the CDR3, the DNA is TGTGCCAGCAGCTTAGTTTTATCCGGGGCGTTCTTC. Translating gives CASSLVLSGAFF.

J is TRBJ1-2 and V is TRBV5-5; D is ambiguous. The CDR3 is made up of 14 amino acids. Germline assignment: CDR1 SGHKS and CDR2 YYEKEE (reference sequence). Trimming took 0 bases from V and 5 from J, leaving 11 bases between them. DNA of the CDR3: TGTGCCAGCAGCTTGGAAGCTGCGAGATATGGCTACACCTTC. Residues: CASSLEAARYGYTF.

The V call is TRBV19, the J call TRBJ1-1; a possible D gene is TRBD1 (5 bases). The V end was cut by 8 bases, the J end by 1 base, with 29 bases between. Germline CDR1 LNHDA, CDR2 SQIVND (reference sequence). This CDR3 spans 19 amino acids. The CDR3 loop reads CASFFDLVCGAGTNTEAFF. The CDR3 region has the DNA TGTGCCAGTTTCTTCGACCTAGTTTGTGGAGCAGGGACGAACACTGAAGCTTTCTTT. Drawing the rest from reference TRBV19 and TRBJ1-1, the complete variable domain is DGGITQSPKYLFRKEGQNVTLSCEQNLNHDAMYWYRQDPGQGLRLIYYSQIVNDFQKGDIAEGYSVSREKKESFPLTVTSAQKNPTAFYLCASFFDLVCGAGTNTEAFFGQGTRLTVV.

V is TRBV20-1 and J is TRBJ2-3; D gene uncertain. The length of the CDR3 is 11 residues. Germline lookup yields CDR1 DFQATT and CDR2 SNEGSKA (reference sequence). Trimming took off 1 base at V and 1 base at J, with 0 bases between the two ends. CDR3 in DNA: TGCAGTGCTAGAGGCACAGATACGCAGTATTTT. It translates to CSARGTDTQYF.

The CDR3 DNA reads TGTGCCAGCAGCTTAAGGACAGGGCCGGGTTCACCCCTCCACTTT. This gives the protein CASSLRTGPGSPLHF. The V and J genes are TRBV7-2 and TRBJ1-6; 8 bases are a match to TRBD1. The length of the CDR3 is 15 residues. In germline, CDR1 is SGHTA, CDR2 FQGNSA. J gave up 9 bases and V 2 bases, and 6 bases lay outside the gene matches.

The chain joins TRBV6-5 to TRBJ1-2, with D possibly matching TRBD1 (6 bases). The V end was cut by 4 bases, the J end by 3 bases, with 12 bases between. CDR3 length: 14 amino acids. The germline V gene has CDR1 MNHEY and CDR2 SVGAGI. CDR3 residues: CASSLDRTYYGYTF. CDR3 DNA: TGTGCCAGCAGTTTAGACAGGACATACTATGGCTACACCTTC.

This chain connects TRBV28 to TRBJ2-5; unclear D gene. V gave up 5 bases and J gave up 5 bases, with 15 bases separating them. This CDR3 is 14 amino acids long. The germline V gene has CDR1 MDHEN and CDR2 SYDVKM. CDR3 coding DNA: TGTGCCAGCAGTCCCCGGGCAGGAATCGAGACCCAGTACTTC. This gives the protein CASSPRAGIETQYF.

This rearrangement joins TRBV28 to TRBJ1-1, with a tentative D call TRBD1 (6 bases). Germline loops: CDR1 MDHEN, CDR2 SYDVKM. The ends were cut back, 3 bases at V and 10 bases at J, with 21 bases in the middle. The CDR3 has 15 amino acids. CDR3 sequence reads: CASSFIRGAPEAAFF. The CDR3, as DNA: TGTGCCAGCAGTTTTATTCGGGGGGCCCCCGAGGCAGCTTTCTTT.

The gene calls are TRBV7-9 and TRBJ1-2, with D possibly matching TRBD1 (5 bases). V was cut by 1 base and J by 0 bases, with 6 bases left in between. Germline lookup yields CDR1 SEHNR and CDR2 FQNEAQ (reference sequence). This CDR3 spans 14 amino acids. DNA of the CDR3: TGTGCCAGCAGCTTAGTGGGGGCTAACTATGGCTACACCTTC. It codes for CASSLVGANYGYTF.

As DNA, the CDR3 is TGTGCCAGCAGCTTGGAGGGGTCGCGGACCCAGTACTTC. Translation gives CASSLEGSRTQYF. The V call is TRBV5-6, the J call TRBJ2-5; possible D gene TRBD1, 5 bases. Per germline, CDR1 SGHDT and CDR2 YYEEEE. The CDR3 is 13 residues long. Deletions cut 0 bases from V and 7 bases from J, with 10 bases between. Full variable domain (missing parts from reference TRBV5-6 and TRBJ2-5): DAGVTQSPTHLIKTRGQQVTLRCSPKSGHDTVSWYQQALGQGPQFIFQYYEEEERQRGNFPDRFSGHQFPNYSSELNVNALLLGDSALYLCASSLEGSRTQYFGPGTRLLVL.

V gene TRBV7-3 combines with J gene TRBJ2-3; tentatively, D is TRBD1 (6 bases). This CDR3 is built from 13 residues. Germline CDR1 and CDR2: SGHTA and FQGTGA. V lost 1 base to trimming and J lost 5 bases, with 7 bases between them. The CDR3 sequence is CASSLRGGDTQYF. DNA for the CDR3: TGTGCCAGCAGCTTAAGAGGGGGAGATACGCAGTATTTT.

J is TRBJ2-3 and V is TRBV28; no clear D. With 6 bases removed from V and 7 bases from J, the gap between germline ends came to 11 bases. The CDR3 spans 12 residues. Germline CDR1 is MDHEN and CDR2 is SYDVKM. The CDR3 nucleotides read TGTGCCAGCAGCCGAGCAGGAAATACGCAGTATTTT. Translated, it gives CASSRAGNTQYF.

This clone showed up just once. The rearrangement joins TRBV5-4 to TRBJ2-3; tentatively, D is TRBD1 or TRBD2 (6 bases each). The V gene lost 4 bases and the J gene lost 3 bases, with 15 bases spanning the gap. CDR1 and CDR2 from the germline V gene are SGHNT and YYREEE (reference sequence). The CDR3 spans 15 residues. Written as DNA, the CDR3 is TGTGCCAGCAGCGCGGGACAATATGGAACAGATACGCAGTATTTT. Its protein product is CASSAGQYGTDTQYF.

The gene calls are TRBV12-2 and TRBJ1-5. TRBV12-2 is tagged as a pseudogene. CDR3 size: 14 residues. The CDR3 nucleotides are TGTGCAAGTCGCTTGAGGACGGCGAATCAGCCCCAGCATTTT. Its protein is CASRLRTANQPQHF.

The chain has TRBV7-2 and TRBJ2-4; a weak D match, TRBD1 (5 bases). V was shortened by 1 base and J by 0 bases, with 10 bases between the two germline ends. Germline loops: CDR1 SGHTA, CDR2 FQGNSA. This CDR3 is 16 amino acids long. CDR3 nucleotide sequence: TGTGCCAGCAGCTTAGGACAGATAGTAGCCAAAAACATTCAGTACTTC. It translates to CASSLGQIVAKNIQYF.

The CDR3 bases are TGCGCCAGCAGTCTCCCGGGGGCGCTTAAAGAGGAAACTAACTATGGCTACACCTTC. Protein: CASSLPGALKEETNYGYTF. The chain uses TRBV23-1 and TRBJ1-2, with a weak D call TRBD1 (6 bases). TRBV23-1 is recorded as an ORF, its role being uncertain. The CDR3 has 19 amino acids. V dropped 4 bases and J dropped 0 bases, with 24 bases sitting between them.

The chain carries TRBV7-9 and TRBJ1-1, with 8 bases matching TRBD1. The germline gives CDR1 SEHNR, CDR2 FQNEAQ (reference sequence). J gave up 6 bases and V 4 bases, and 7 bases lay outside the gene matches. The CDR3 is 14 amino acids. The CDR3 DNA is TGTGCCAGCAGCTGGGGACAGGCGAGCCCTGAAGCTTTCTTT. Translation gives CASSWGQASPEAFF.

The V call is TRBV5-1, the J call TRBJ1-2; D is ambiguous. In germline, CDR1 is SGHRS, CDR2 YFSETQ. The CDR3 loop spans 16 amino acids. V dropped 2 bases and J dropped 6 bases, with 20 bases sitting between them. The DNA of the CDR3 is TGCGCCAGCAGCTTCACCTCCTCGCGCGGCGGCGATGGCTACACCTTC. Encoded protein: CASSFTSSRGGDGYTF.

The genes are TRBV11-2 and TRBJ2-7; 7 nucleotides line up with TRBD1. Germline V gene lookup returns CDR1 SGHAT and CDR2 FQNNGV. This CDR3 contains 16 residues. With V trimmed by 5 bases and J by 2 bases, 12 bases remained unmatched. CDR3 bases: TGTGCCAGCAGCCCGAAAGGGGGCATAGGCACCTACGAGCAGTACTTC. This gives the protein CASSPKGGIGTYEQYF. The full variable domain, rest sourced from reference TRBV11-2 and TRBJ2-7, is EAGVAQSPRYKIIEKRQSVAFWCNPISGHATLYWYQQILGQGPKLLIQFQNNGVVDDSQLPKDRFSAERLKGVDSTLKIQPAKLEDSAVYLCASSPKGGIGTYEQYFGPGTRLTVT.

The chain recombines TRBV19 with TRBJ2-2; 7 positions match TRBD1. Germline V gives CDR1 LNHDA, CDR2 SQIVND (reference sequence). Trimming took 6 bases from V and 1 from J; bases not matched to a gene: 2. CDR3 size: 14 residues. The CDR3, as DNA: TGTGCCAGTAGGAGGGACAGGAACACCGGGGAGCTGTTTTTT. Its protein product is CASRRDRNTGELFF.

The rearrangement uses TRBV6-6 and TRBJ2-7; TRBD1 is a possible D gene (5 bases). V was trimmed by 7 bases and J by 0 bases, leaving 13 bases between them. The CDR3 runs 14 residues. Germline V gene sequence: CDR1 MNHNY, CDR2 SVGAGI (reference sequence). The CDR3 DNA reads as TGTGCCAGCAATGACAGAAGGAGCTCCTACGAGCAGTACTTC. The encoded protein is CASNDRRSSYEQYF.

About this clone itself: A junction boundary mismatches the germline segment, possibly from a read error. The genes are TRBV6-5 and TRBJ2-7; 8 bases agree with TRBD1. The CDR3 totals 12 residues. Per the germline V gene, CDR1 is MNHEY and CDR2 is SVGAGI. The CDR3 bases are TGTGCCAGCATCGACAGGGGCGGGCGGGTTCACTTC. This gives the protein CASIDRGGRVHF.

The DNA for the CDR3 is TGTGCCAGCAGCTCCCAGGGACAGGCCCCCTACGAGCAGTACTTC. Encoded protein: CASSSQGQAPYEQYF. The chain joins TRBV9 to TRBJ2-7, with TRBD1 identical over 8 bases. CDR3 length: 15 residues. Per germline, CDR1 SGDLS and CDR2 YYNGEE. Trimming removed 4 bases from V and 2 bases from J; junction bases left unmatched: 8.

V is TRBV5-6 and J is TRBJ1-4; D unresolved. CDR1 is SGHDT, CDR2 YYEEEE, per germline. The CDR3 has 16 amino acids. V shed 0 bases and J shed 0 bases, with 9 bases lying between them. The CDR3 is CASSLGGGPTNEKLFF. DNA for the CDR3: TGTGCCAGCAGCTTGGGGGGAGGTCCAACTAATGAAAAACTGTTTTTT.